Shown below are 22 T cell receptor beta chains from a single sample sequenced in a study of blood T cell repertoires in COVID-19. The repertoire was sequenced with immunoSEQ multiplex PCR; TCRdb's copy has only in-frame clones and lacks some. The sample yields 200,000 to 300,000 clones, 88% seen once. The sample was PBMCs or T cells enriched from blood (not recorded which). The receptors were sampled from a woman aged 40 to 50 with acute COVID-19.

The chain employs TRBV7-2 and TRBJ1-5; a possible D gene is TRBD1 (5 bases). CDR1 is SGHTA and CDR2 is FQGNSA in the germline V gene. Trimming removed 2 bases from V and 3 bases from J, with 14 bases in between. The CDR3 is made up of 16 amino acids. The DNA of the CDR3 is TGTGCCAGCAGCTTATACATTTCAGGGTCCAATCAGCCCCAGCATTTT. It specifies CASSLYISGSNQPQHF.

The chain links TRBV2 to TRBJ2-3, with 11 bases matching TRBD2. The J segment lost 3 bases and the V segment lost 4 bases, leaving 3 bases of the junction unmatched. Germline V lookup: CDR1 SNHLY, CDR2 FYNNEI. The CDR3 sequence is 15 residues long. CDR3 DNA sequence: TGTGCCAGCAGTGCTACTAGCGGGGGTACAGATACGCAGTATTTT. This codes for CASSATSGGTDTQYF.

The V call is TRBV3-1 (or the pseudogene TRBV3-2), the J call TRBJ1-2; the D gene is possibly TRBD1 (5 bases). The germline gives CDR1 LGHDT, CDR2 YNNKEL (reference sequence). The CDR3 sequence is 14 residues long. Between the trimmed V and J ends, which lost 4 bases and 5 bases, there was a span of 14 bases. CDR3 in DNA: TGTGCCAGCAGCCGGGGGGGGTCATGGTATGGCTACACCTTC. Encoded protein: CASSRGGSWYGYTF.

The rearrangement uses TRBV10-3 and TRBJ1-1; 8 bases are shared with TRBD1. The CDR3 is made up of 15 amino acids. V was pared by 2 bases and J by 5 bases, with 7 bases of the junction left unmatched. Per germline, CDR1 ENHRY and CDR2 SYGVKD. CDR3 loop: CAISEDSGGWTEAFF. The DNA of the CDR3 is TGTGCCATCAGTGAGGATTCAGGGGGCTGGACTGAAGCTTTCTTT.

This clone was counted only a few times. The rearrangement links TRBV6-2 or TRBV6-3 to TRBJ1-5, with TRBD1 identical over 7 bases. CDR1 and CDR2 from the germline V gene are MNHEY and SVGEGT. CDR3 length equals 16 residues. With 0 bases clipped from V and 3 bases from J, the junction kept 5 bases outside the gene matches. CDR3 coding DNA: TGTGCCAGCAGTTACTCGAAGGGACAGAACAATCAGCCCCAGCATTTT. This encodes CASSYSKGQNNQPQHF.

In this sample, this clone turned up a few times. This chain connects TRBV12-3 or TRBV12-4 to TRBJ1-2, with TRBD1 as a possible D gene (6 bases). Trimming cost V 6 bases and J 1 base, with 9 bases left between them. This CDR3 comprises 13 residues. The CDR3 spells CASRQQGNYGYTF. In DNA form, the CDR3 reads TGTGCCAGCAGACAACAGGGTAACTATGGCTACACCTTC.

The gene calls are TRBV19 and TRBJ2-7; TRBD2 aligns across 11 bases. J lost 3 bases, V lost 7 bases, and 8 bases had no gene match. Germline CDR1 LNHDA, CDR2 SQIVND (reference sequence). This CDR3 spans 15 amino acids. The CDR3 sequence: CASKGLAGGSYEQYV. CDR3 DNA: TGTGCCAGTAAGGGGCTAGCGGGAGGAAGCTACGAGCAGTACGTC.

The chain couples TRBV5-4 to TRBJ2-3, with TRBD2 matching 15 bases. The CDR3 loop spans 15 amino acids. V shed 3 bases, J shed 6 bases, and the junction held 2 bases outside the gene matches. CDR1 SGHNT and CDR2 YYREEE come from the germline V gene (reference sequence). CDR3 in DNA: TGTGCCAGCAGCTCAGGGACTAGCGGGGGGGATACGCAGTATTTT. Protein sequence: CASSSGTSGGDTQYF.

This clone has just one count. The J gene is TRBJ2-6, the V gene TRBV4-1, with TRBD1 matching 8 bases. The trim removed 4 bases at V and 3 bases at J, leaving 5 bases unmatched. The CDR3 runs to 16 residues. Per germline, CDR1 MGHRA and CDR2 YSYEKL. DNA of the CDR3: TGCGCCAGCAGCCTCACGACAGGGGTTGGGGCCAACGTCCTGACTTTC. Protein product: CASSLTTGVGANVLTF.

The rearrangement links TRBV25-1 to TRBJ1-5; perhaps TRBD1 as D (6 bases). The CDR3 extends over 14 amino acids. Trimming removed 4 bases at V and 9 bases at J, with 16 bases between. From germline, CDR1 is MGHDK and CDR2 SYGVNS. CDR3 DNA: TGTGCCAGCAGTGTTGGACAGTCCTCAGGGCCCCAGCATTTT. It translates to CASSVGQSSGPQHF.

This chain connects TRBV2 to TRBJ2-3; D might be TRBD2 (6 bases). CDR3 size: 15 residues. CDR1 is SNHLY and CDR2 is FYNNEI in the germline V gene. The V gene lost 4 bases and the J gene lost 0 bases, with 11 bases spanning the gap. In DNA form, the CDR3 reads TGTGCCAGCAGTGGCCGGGGACTTAGCACAGATACGCAGTATTTT. Amino acids: CASSGRGLSTDTQYF.

The chain links TRBV5-6 to TRBJ2-5, with D possibly being TRBD1 (6 bases). Germline V gene lookup returns CDR1 SGHDT and CDR2 YYEEEE. This CDR3 region has 15 residues. With 4 bases removed from V and 8 bases from J, the gap between germline ends came to 21 bases. The CDR3 nucleotides read TGTGCCAGCAGCACAAGGGGGTGGGACATCCTAACCCAGTACTTC. This codes for CASSTRGWDILTQYF. Using reference TRBV5-6 and TRBJ2-5 for the parts outside the CDR3, the full variable domain is DAGVTQSPTHLIKTRGQQVTLRCSPKSGHDTVSWYQQALGQGPQFIFQYYEEEERQRGNFPDRFSGHQFPNYSSELNVNALLLGDSALYLCASSTRGWDILTQYFGPGTRLLVL.

This chain connects TRBV6-5 to TRBJ1-1; the D gene is possibly TRBD1 (5 bases). The CDR3 sequence is 13 residues long. From germline, CDR1 is MNHEY and CDR2 SVGAGI. V was pared by 5 bases and J by 3 bases, with 10 bases between. The CDR3 DNA reads as TGTGCCAGCAGTACCGCAGGGCACACTGAAGCTTTCTTT. Residues: CASSTAGHTEAFF.

The chain couples TRBV7-9 to TRBJ2-7, with D possibly being TRBD1 (6 bases). The germline gives CDR1 SEHNR, CDR2 FQNEAQ (reference sequence). Between the trimmed V and J ends, which lost 1 base and 2 bases, there was a span of 6 bases. The CDR3 is 13 residues long. The CDR3 loop reads CASSLGGPYEQYF. CDR3 sequence (DNA): TGTGCCAGCAGCTTAGGGGGGCCCTACGAGCAGTACTTC.

In DNA, the CDR3 is TGTGCCAGCAGTTTGGGGACAGCCTATGGCTACACCTTC. This encodes CASSLGTAYGYTF. The rearrangement links TRBV28 to TRBJ1-2, with 7 positions matching TRBD1. CDR1 MDHEN and CDR2 SYDVKM come from the germline V gene. V trimming: 3 bases; J trimming: 4 bases; junction bases outside the gene matches: 2. The CDR3 runs 13 residues.

The rearrangement links TRBV19 to TRBJ1-5; 7 bases line up with TRBD1. Germline CDR1 and CDR2: LNHDA and SQIVND (reference sequence). J lost 5 bases, V lost 1 base, and 5 bases had no gene match. The CDR3 covers 15 residues. CDR3 region: CASSIVGGGDQPQHF. DNA for the CDR3: TGTGCCAGTAGTATAGTAGGGGGCGGGGATCAGCCCCAGCATTTT.

J is TRBJ2-7 and V is TRBV4-3; D is possibly TRBD2 (5 bases). Germline V CDR1 and CDR2: LGHNA, YSLEER. The CDR3 length is 14 residues. Trimming pared 3 bases from V and 0 bases from J, leaving 9 bases between. In nucleotides, the CDR3 is TGCGCCAGCAGCCACGGGGAAAGCTCCTACGAGCAGTACTTC. It codes for CASSHGESSYEQYF.

The chain joins TRBV20-1 to TRBJ1-1; D is unclear. In germline, CDR1 is DFQATT, CDR2 SNEGSKA (reference sequence). V lost 0 bases and J lost 8, with 7 bases in between. The CDR3 length is 11 residues. The CDR3 protein is CSARDNAEAFF. The CDR3 nucleotides are TGCAGTGCTAGAGATAACGCGGAAGCTTTCTTT.

This rearrangement joins TRBV24-1 to TRBJ1-2; the D gene is possibly TRBD1 (6 bases). The ends were cut back, 1 base at V and 9 bases at J, with 17 bases in the middle. Germline V gives CDR1 KGHDR, CDR2 SFDVKD. The CDR3 spans 15 residues. The CDR3 DNA follows: TGTGCCACCAGTGATTTCGGGGGGCCCGCTGAGCGCTACACCTTC. It yields the protein CATSDFGGPAERYTF.

This clone was seen once. The chain recombines TRBV3-1 (or the pseudogene TRBV3-2) with TRBJ2-7; possibly TRBD2 for D (5 bases). CDR1 is LGHDT, CDR2 YNNKEL, per germline (reference sequence). The CDR3 is made up of 12 amino acids. The V and J ends lost 3 bases and 6 bases respectively, with 9 bases between them. CDR3 bases: TGTGCCAGCAGCCACGGGAAAGGCGAGCAGTACGTC. Its translation is CASSHGKGEQYV.

This clone was detected a few times. The rearrangement uses TRBV6-5 and TRBJ2-2; the D gene is possibly TRBD1 (6 bases). CDR3 size: 13 residues. The V gene lost 11 bases and the J gene lost 4 bases, with 14 bases spanning the gap. Germline V gene sequence: CDR1 MNHEY, CDR2 SVGAGI. CDR3 in amino acids: CASRTVLTGELFF. CDR3 coding DNA: TGTGCCTCCCGGACAGTACTCACCGGGGAGCTGTTTTTT.

The chain couples TRBV12-3 or TRBV12-4 to TRBJ1-5; D unresolved. This CDR3 region has 13 residues. Trimming removed 1 base at V and 5 bases at J, with 6 bases between. This CDR3 reads CASSLDSYQPQHF. In nucleotides, the CDR3 is TGTGCCAGCAGTTTAGACAGTTATCAGCCCCAGCATTTT.